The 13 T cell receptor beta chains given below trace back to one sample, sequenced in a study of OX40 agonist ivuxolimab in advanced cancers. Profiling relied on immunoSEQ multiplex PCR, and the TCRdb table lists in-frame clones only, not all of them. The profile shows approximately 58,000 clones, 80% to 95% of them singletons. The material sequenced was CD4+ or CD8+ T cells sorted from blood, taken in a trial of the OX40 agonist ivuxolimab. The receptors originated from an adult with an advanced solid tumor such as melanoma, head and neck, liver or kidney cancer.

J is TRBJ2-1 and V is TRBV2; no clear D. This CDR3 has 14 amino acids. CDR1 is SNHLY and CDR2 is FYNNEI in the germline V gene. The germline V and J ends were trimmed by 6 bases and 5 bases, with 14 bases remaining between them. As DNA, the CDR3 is TGTGCCAGCAGGGTGCCCGGGCTCAACAATGAGCAGTTCTTC. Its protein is CASRVPGLNNEQFF.

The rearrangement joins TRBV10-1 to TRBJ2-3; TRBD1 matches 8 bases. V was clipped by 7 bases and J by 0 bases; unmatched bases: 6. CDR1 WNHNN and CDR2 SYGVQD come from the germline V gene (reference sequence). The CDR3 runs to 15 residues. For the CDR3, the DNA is TGCGCCAGCACTCGGGGACAGGAGAGCACAGATACGCAGTATTTT. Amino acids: CASTRGQESTDTQYF.

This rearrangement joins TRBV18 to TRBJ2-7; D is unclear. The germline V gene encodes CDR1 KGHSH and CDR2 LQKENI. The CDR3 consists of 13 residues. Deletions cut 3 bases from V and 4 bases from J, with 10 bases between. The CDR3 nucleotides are TGTGCCAGCTCACCGGACCCTCAATACGAGCAGTACTTC. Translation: CASSPDPQYEQYF.

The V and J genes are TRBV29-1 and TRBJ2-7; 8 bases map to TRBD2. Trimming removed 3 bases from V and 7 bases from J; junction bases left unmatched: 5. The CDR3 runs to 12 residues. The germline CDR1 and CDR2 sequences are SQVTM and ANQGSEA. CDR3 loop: CSVEAGGREQYF. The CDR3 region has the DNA TGCAGCGTTGAGGCGGGAGGTCGGGAGCAGTACTTC.

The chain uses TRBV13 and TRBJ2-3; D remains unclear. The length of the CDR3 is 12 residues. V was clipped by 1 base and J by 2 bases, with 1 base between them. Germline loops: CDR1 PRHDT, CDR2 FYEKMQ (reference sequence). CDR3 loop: CASSLDTDTQYF. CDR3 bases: TGTGCCAGCAGCTTAGACACAGATACGCAGTATTTT.

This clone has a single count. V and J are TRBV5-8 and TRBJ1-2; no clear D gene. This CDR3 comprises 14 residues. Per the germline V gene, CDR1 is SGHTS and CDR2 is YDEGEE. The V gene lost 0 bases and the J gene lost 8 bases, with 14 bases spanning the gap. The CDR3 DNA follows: TGTGCCAGCAGCTTGGAGCCGGGCGGTGGGGGCTACACCTTC. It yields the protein CASSLEPGGGGYTF.

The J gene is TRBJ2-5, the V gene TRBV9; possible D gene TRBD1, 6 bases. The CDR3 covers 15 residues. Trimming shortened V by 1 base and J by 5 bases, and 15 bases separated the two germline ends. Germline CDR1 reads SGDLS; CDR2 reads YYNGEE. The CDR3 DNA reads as TGTGCCAGCAGCGTAATGGGACAAACGGGGGAGACCCAGTACTTC. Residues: CASSVMGQTGETQYF.

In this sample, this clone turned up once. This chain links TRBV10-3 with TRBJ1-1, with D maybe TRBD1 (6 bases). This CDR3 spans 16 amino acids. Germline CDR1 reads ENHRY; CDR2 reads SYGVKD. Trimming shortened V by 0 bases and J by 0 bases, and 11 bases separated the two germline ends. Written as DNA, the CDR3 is TGTGCCATCAGTGAGTCCGGGGGGCTTGTGAACACTGAAGCTTTCTTT. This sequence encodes CAISESGGLVNTEAFF.

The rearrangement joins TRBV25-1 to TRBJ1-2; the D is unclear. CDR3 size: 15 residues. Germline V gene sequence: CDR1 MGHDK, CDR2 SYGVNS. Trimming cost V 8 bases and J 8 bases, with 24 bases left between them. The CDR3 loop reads CASAPLDGAQRGYTF. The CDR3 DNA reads TGTGCCAGCGCACCTTTGGACGGCGCCCAAAGAGGCTACACCTTC.

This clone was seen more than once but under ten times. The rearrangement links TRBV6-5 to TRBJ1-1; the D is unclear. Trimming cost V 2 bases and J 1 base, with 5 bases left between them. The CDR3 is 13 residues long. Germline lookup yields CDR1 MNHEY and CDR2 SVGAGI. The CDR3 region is CASSYVTNTEAFF. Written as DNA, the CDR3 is TGTGCCAGCAGTTACGTGACGAACACTGAAGCTTTCTTT.

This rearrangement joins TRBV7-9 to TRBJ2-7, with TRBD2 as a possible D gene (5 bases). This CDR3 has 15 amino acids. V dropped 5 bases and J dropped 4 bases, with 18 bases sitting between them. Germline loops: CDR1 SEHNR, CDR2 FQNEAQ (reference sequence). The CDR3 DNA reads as TGTGCCAGCAGCCCCAATACCGTACGAGGGTACGAGCAGTACTTC. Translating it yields CASSPNTVRGYEQYF.

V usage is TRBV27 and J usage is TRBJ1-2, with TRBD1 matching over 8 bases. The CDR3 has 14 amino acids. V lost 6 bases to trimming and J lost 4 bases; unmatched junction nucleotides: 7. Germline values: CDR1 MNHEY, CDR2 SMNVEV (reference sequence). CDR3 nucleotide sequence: TGTGCCAGCAGGCCCGGGACAGGCGCCTATGGCTACACCTTC. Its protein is CASRPGTGAYGYTF.

The CDR3, as DNA: TGTGCCAGCTCACCTACCGGACTAGCGGGAGGACAAGAGACCCAGTACTTC. It codes for CASSPTGLAGGQETQYF. The genes are TRBV18 and TRBJ2-5; 14 positions agree with TRBD2. J was trimmed by 2 bases and V by 3 bases; bases with no gene match: 5. CDR3 length: 17 amino acids. Germline loops: CDR1 KGHSH, CDR2 LQKENI.